The rows below give T cell receptor beta chains drawn from one sample of a study of cytomegalovirus exposure and HLA in healthy donors. Clones were sequenced by immunoSEQ multiplex PCR, and TCRdb holds only the in-frame ones, with some missing. The repertoire consists of 130,000 to 150,000 clones, with around two thirds occurring once and the leading ten covering roughly 4.5%. The source material was PBMCs. All receptors derive from a man younger than 35 in good health and CMV-seropositive. Both conserved end residues are part of each CDR3. D genes are given only for firm matches. The size of a clone is reported for some rows only, either as once, few or many, or as a class for expanded clones.

abundance,v_gene,d_gene,j_gene,len,CDR3aa,CDR3nt
.,TRBV4-1,TRBD1,TRBJ1-4,14,CASSPGQLLEKLFF,TGCGCCAGCAGCCCGGGACAGCTCCTTGAAAAACTGTTTTTT
.,TRBV6-6,.,TRBJ1-1,13,CASSYSNGRETFF,TGTGCCAGCAGTTACTCGAATGGCAGGGAAACTTTCTTT
.,TRBV18,.,TRBJ2-7,16,CASSPVQDSGTYEQYF,TGTGCCAGCTCACCGGTCCAAGACTCCGGGACCTACGAGCAGTACTTC
.,TRBV7-7,.,TRBJ2-3,14,CASSLGGPTDTQYF,TGTGCTAGCAGCTTAGGTGGCCCCACAGATACGCAGTATTTT
.,TRBV11-2,.,TRBJ1-1,15,CASSLAGAMNTEAFF,TGTGCCAGCAGCTTAGCAGGGGCCATGAACACTGAAGCTTTCTTT
.,TRBV6-6,.,TRBJ1-2,12,CACRGFNYGYTF,TGTGCCTGCCGGGGTTTTAACTATGGCTACACCTTC
.,TRBV4-1,.,TRBJ2-3,17,CASSQPLSLRDTDTQYF,TGCGCCAGCAGCCAACCTTTGAGCTTGCGAGACACAGATACGCAGTATTTT
.,TRBV28,.,TRBJ1-1,12,CASSLGQIGAFF,TGTGCCAGCAGTTTAGGACAGATCGGGGCTTTCTTT
.,TRBV19,TRBD2,TRBJ2-3,16,CASSIWTSRGPDTQYF,TGTGCCAGTAGTATCTGGACTAGCCGAGGCCCAGATACGCAGTATTTT
.,TRBV19,.,TRBJ1-6,14,CASSKQGRNSPLHF,TGTGCCAGTAGTAAACAGGGTAGGAATTCACCCCTCCACTTT
.,TRBV2,TRBD1,TRBJ1-2,12,CASNPDRGGYTF,TGTGCCAGCAACCCCGACAGGGGCGGCTACACCTTC
few,TRBV6-5,TRBD1,TRBJ1-1,13,CATSTGDATEAFF,TGTGCCACTTCCACAGGGGACGCCACTGAAGCTTTCTTT
.,TRBV27,TRBD1,TRBJ1-4,15,CASMPGTGGIGKLFF,TGTGCCAGCATGCCCGGTACAGGGGGAATAGGAAAACTGTTTTTT
few,TRBV28,TRBD1,TRBJ1-2,12,CALQGGNYGYTF,TGTGCCCTACAGGGGGGGAACTATGGCTACACCTTC
.,TRBV28,.,TRBJ2-7,15,CASSPLGQSSYEQYF,TGTGCCAGCAGTCCCTTAGGACAGAGCTCCTACGAGCAGTACTTC
once,TRBV5-1,TRBD2,TRBJ2-1,18,CASSLGGRGASEDNEQFF,TGCGCCAGCAGCTTAGGGGGGCGGGGGGCCTCGGAAGACAATGAGCAGTTCTTC
.,TRBV7-9,TRBD1,TRBJ2-7,14,CASSFGTGTYEQYF,TGTGCCAGCAGCTTTGGGACAGGGACATACGAGCAGTACTTC
few,TRBV13,.,TRBJ1-1,15,CASSYPGGGNTEAFF,TGTGCCAGCAGCTACCCGGGGGGAGGGAACACTGAAGCTTTCTTT
.,TRBV7-2,.,TRBJ2-3,14,CASSSLDSTDTQYF,TGTGCCAGCAGCTCGCTAGATAGCACAGATACGCAGTATTTT
.,TRBV29-1,TRBD1,TRBJ2-1,12,CSVGGQGEEQFF,TGCAGCGTTGGGGGACAGGGGGAAGAGCAGTTCTTC
.,TRBV11-3,TRBD1,TRBJ2-5,15,CASSHRTGGGETQYF,TGTGCCAGCAGCCATAGGACAGGGGGAGGAGAGACCCAGTACTTC
.,TRBV6-5,.,TRBJ1-4,12,CASHGLSEKLFF,TGTGCCAGCCACGGGTTGAGTGAAAAACTGTTTTTT
.,TRBV7-2,.,TRBJ2-2,12,CASSNRAGELFF,TGTGCCAGCAGCAACAGGGCCGGGGAGCTGTTTTTT
.,TRBV6-6,TRBD1,TRBJ1-4,15,CASTRDSAYNEKLFF,TGTGCCAGCACCAGGGACAGTGCTTATAATGAAAAACTGTTTTTT
.,TRBV7-9,.,TRBJ2-7,14,CASSPRTAPYEQYF,TGTGCCAGCAGCCCAAGGACAGCACCCTACGAGCAGTACTTC
.,TRBV28,TRBD1,TRBJ2-7,13,CASKVGTVDEQYF,TGTGCCAGCAAGGTTGGGACAGTGGACGAGCAGTACTTC
few,TRBV29-1,TRBD1,TRBJ2-7,13,CSVAGGFSYEQYF,TGCAGCGTAGCAGGGGGCTTCTCCTACGAGCAGTACTTC
.,TRBV19,TRBD1,TRBJ1-1,15,CASSIGGQPSTRAFF,TGTGCCAGTAGTATAGGGGGACAGCCCTCGACCCGAGCTTTCTTT
.,TRBV7-2,TRBD2,TRBJ2-1,17,CASSGRLAGGPFAEQFF,TGTGCCAGCAGCGGTCGACTAGCGGGAGGGCCATTTGCTGAGCAGTTCTTC
.,TRBV29-1,.,TRBJ2-7,14,CSVELQGRSYEQYF,TGCAGCGTTGAATTGCAGGGCCGGTCCTACGAGCAGTACTTC
.,TRBV10-2,.,TRBJ2-5,14,CASSESSRGGTQYF,TGCGCCAGCAGTGAGTCGAGCAGGGGTGGGACCCAGTACTTC
few,TRBV15,TRBD1,TRBJ2-7,16,CATSSPPQGAGYEQYF,TGTGCCACCAGCAGCCCACCTCAGGGGGCCGGCTACGAGCAGTACTTC
.,TRBV27,TRBD1,TRBJ2-7,16,CASSLSWTGAAATMYF,TGTGCCAGCAGTTTATCGTGGACAGGGGCCGCAGCAACGATGTACTTC
.,TRBV5-4,TRBD1,TRBJ2-6,17,CASSYPGQGSGANVLTF,TGTGCCAGCAGCTACCCGGGACAGGGTTCTGGGGCCAACGTCCTGACTTTC
.,TRBV6-6,TRBD1,TRBJ2-7,14,CASNPRTGGYEQYF,TGTGCCAGCAACCCCCGGACAGGGGGTTACGAGCAGTACTTC
.,TRBV5-1,.,TRBJ2-1,14,CASSLASEDNEQFF,TGCGCCAGCAGCTTGGCTAGCGAGGACAATGAGCAGTTCTTC
.,TRBV4-3,.,TRBJ1-1,13,CASSRREGTEAFF,TGCGCCAGCAGCCGGCGGGAAGGGACTGAAGCTTTCTTT
.,TRBV9,.,TRBJ2-3,15,CASVRSARGTDTQYF,TGTGCCTCCGTTCGGTCCGCGCGAGGCACAGATACGCAGTATTTT
once,TRBV27,.,TRBJ1-1,13,CASSLSRGTEAFF,TGTGCCAGCAGTTTATCCCGGGGGACTGAAGCTTTCTTT
.,TRBV14,.,TRBJ1-6,16,CASSQESRVRNSPLHF,TGTGCCAGCAGCCAAGAGAGTCGGGTGCGAAATTCACCCCTCCACTTT
few,TRBV10-3,TRBD2,TRBJ2-7,17,CAISAGTSGISSYEQYF,TGTGCCATCAGTGCCGGGACTAGCGGAATATCCTCCTACGAGCAGTACTTC
.,TRBV6-5,.,TRBJ2-2,15,CASYDKTVNTGELFF,TGTGCCAGCTATGACAAAACAGTGAACACCGGGGAGCTGTTTTTT
.,TRBV5-6,TRBD1,TRBJ2-7,14,CASRSTGGSYEQYF,TGTGCCAGCAGGTCGACAGGGGGGTCCTACGAGCAGTACTTC
.,TRBV6-5,.,TRBJ1-5,14,CASSRDKVHQPQHF,TGTGCCAGCAGTCGGGACAAAGTACATCAGCCCCAGCATTTT
.,TRBV6-5,.,TRBJ1-2,14,CASSYSRRNYGYTF,TGTGCCAGCAGTTACTCGCGGCGGAACTATGGCTACACCTTC
.,TRBV5-1,TRBD2,TRBJ2-1,15,CASSPSGLSYNEQFF,TGCGCCAGCAGCCCTAGCGGGCTCTCCTACAATGAGCAGTTCTTC
.,TRBV10-3,TRBD2,TRBJ2-3,13,CAIKRDSTDTQYF,TGTGCCATCAAGCGGGACAGCACAGATACGCAGTATTTT
.,TRBV27,TRBD2,TRBJ2-7,18,CASSPMTSGRTTSYEQYF,TGTGCCAGCAGTCCCATGACTAGCGGGAGGACTACCTCCTACGAGCAGTACTTC
.,TRBV11-1,TRBD2,TRBJ2-3,16,CASSYRVAGSTDTQYF,TGTGCCAGCAGCTACCGGGTAGCGGGTTCCACAGATACGCAGTATTTT
.,TRBV4-3,.,TRBJ1-2,16,CASSQKRFSGNYGYTF,TGCGCCAGCAGCCAAAAAAGATTCTCGGGTAACTATGGCTACACCTTC
.,TRBV27,TRBD1,TRBJ2-3,15,CASRQGALSADTQYF,TGTGCCAGCAGACAGGGGGCCTTGAGCGCTGATACGCAGTATTTT
.,TRBV7-2,.,TRBJ1-1,14,CASSLGAHPPEAFF,TGTGCCAGCAGCCTAGGTGCACACCCGCCTGAAGCTTTCTTT
.,TRBV5-1,.,TRBJ2-1,13,CASRQDSYNEQFF,TGCGCCAGCAGACAGGACTCCTACAATGAGCAGTTCTTC
.,TRBV19,TRBD1,TRBJ2-7,14,CASSSQGVPYEQYF,TGTGCCAGTAGCTCACAGGGGGTACCCTACGAGCAGTACTTC